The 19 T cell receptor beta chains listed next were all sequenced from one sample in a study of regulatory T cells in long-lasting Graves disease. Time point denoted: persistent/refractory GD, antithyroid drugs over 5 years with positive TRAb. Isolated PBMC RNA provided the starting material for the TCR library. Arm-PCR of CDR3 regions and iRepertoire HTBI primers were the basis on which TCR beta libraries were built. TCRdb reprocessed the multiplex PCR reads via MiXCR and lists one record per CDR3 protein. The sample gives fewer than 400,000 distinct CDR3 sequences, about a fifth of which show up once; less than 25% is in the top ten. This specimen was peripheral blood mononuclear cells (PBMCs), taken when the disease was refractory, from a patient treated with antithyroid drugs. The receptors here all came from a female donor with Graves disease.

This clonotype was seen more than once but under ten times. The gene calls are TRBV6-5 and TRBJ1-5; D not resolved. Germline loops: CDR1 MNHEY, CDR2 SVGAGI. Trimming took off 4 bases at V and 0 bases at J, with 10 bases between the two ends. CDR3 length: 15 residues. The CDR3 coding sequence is TGTGCCAGCAGTTTTCGGGGTTATAGCAATCAGCCCCAGCATTTT. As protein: CASSFRGYSNQPQHF.

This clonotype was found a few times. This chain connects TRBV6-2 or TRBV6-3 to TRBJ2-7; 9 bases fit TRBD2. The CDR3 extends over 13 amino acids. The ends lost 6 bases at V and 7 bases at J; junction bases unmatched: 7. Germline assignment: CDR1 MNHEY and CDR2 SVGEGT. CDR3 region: CASRVAGDLEQYF. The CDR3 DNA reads TGTGCCAGCAGGGTAGCGGGAGACCTAGAGCAGTACTTC.

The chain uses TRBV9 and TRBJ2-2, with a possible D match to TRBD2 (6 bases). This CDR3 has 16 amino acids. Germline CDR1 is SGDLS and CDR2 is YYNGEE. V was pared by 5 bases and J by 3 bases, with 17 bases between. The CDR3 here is CASSVRAGLDTGELFF. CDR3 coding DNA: TGTGCCAGCAGTGTCAGAGCGGGTTTGGACACCGGGGAGCTGTTTTTT.

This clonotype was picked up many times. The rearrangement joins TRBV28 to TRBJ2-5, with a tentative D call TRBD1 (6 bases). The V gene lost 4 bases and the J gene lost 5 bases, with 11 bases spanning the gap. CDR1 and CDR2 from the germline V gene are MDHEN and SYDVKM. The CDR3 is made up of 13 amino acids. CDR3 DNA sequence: TGTGCCAGCAGTTGGCTTGGGGGCGAGACCCAGTACTTC. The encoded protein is CASSWLGGETQYF.

The CDR3 reads CASRVRGTDGYTF. DNA of the CDR3: TGTGCCAGTAGGGTCCGGGGGACGGATGGCTACACCTTC. The V and J genes are TRBV19 and TRBJ1-2; a possible D gene is TRBD1 (5 bases). Germline values: CDR1 LNHDA, CDR2 SQIVND (reference sequence). With 6 bases removed from V and 6 bases from J, the gap between germline ends came to 14 bases. This CDR3 region has 13 residues.

The CDR3 sequence: CASSPVDGKNQPQHF. Here the CDR3 DNA reads TGTGCCAGCAGCCCAGTCGACGGCAAAAATCAGCCCCAGCATTTT. V usage is TRBV7-6 and J usage is TRBJ1-5; D uncertain. The CDR3 consists of 15 residues. Germline CDR1 and CDR2: SGHVS and FNYEAQ. V lost 5 bases and J 4 bases, leaving 15 bases between the germline ends.

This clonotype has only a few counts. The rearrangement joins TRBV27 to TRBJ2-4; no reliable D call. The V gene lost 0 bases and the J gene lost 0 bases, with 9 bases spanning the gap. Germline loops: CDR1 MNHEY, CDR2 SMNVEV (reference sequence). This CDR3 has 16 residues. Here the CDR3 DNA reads TGTGCCAGCAGTTTATCCGCAGATATAGCCAAAAACATTCAGTACTTC. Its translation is CASSLSADIAKNIQYF.

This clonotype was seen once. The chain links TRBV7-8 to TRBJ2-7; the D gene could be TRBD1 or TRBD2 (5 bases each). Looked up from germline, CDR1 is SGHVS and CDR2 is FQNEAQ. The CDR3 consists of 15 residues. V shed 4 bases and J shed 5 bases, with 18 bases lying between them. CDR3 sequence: CASSWDGLSRDEQYF. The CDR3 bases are TGTGCCAGCAGCTGGGACGGGCTCAGTAGAGACGAGCAGTACTTC.

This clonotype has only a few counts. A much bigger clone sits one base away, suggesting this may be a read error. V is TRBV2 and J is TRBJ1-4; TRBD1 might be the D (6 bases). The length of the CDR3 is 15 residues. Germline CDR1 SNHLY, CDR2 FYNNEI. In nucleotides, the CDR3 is TGTGCCAGCAGTCGGGTACAGGGAACTAATGAAAAACTGCTTTTT. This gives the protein CASSRVQGTNEKLLF. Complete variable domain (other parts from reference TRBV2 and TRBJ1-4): EPEVTQTPSHQVTQMGQEVILRCVPISNHLYFYWYRQILGQKVEFLVSFYNNEISEKSEIFDDQFSVERPDGSNFTLKIRSTKLEDSAMYFCASSRVQGTNEKLLFGSGTQLSVL.

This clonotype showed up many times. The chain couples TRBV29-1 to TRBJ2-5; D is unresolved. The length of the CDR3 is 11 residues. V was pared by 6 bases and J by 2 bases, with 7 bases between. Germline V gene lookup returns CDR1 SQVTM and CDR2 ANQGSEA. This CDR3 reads CSVANQETQYF. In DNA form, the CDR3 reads TGCAGCGTCGCTAATCAAGAGACCCAGTACTTC.

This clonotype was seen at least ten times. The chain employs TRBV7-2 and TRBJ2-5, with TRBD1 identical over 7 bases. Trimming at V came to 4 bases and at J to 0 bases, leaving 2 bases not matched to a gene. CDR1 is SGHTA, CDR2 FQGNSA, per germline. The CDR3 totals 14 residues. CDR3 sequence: CASSSTGYQETQYF. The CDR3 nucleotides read TGTGCCAGCAGCTCGACAGGGTACCAAGAGACCCAGTACTTC.

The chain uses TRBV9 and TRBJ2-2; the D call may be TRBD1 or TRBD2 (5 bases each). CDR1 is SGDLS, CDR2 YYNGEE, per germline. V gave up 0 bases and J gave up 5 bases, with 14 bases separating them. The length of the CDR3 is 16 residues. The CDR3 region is CASSVVPRDRTGELFF. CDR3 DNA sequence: TGTGCCAGCAGCGTAGTTCCCAGGGACCGAACCGGGGAGCTGTTTTTT.

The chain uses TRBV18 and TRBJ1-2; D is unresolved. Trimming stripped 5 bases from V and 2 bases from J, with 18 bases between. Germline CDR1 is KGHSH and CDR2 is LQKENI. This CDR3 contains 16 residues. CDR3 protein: CASSGFYATNNYGYTF. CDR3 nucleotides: TGTGCCAGCTCAGGGTTTTACGCTACAAACAACTATGGCTACACCTTC.

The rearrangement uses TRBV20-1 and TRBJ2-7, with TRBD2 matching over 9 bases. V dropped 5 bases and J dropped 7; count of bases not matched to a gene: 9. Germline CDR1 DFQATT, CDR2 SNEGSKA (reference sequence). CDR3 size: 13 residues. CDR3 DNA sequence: TGCAGTGCTGACCACTCCCTAGCGGGAGAGCAGTACTTC. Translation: CSADHSLAGEQYF.

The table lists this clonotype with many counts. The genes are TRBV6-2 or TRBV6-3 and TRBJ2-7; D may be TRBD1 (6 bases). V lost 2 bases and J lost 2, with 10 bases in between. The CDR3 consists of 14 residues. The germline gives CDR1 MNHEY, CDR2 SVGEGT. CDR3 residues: CASSYAGVTYEQYF. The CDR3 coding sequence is TGTGCCAGCAGTTACGCAGGGGTGACCTACGAGCAGTACTTC.

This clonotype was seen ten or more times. The CDR3 DNA reads as TGCGCCACCAAGACAGGGACAGGGGCGAACGAGCAGTACTTC. It yields the protein CATKTGTGANEQYF. The rearrangement links TRBV5-1 to TRBJ2-7; 10 bases fit TRBD1. The germline CDR1 and CDR2 sequences are SGHRS and YFSETQ. The CDR3 spans 14 residues. V lost 9 bases and J lost 5; bases outside the gene matches: 11. The full variable domain, in which reference TRBV5-1 and TRBJ2-7 provide the parts outside the CDR3, is KAGVTQTPRYLIKTRGQQVTLSCSPISGHRSVSWYQQTPGQGLQFLFEYFSETQRNKGNFPGRFSGRQFSNSRSEMNVSTLELGDSALYLCATKTGTGANEQYFGPGTRLTVT.

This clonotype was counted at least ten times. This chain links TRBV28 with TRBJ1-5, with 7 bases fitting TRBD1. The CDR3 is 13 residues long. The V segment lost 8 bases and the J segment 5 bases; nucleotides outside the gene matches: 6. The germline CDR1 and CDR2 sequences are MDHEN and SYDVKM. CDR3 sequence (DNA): TGTGCCAGCGATGACAGGGTGGATCAGCCCCAGCATTTT. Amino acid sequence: CASDDRVDQPQHF. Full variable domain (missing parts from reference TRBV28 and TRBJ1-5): DVKVTQSSRYLVKRTGEKVFLECVQDMDHENMFWYRQDPGLGLRLIYFSYDVKMKEKGDIPEGYSVSREKKERFSLILESASTNQTSMYLCASDDRVDQPQHFGDGTRLSIL.

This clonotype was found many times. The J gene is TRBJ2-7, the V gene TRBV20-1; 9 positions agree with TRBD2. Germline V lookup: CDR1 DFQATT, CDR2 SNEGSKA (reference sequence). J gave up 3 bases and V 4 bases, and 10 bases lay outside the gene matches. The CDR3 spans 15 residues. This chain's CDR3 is CSAKGREGPGYEQYF. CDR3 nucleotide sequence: TGCAGTGCTAAAGGGCGGGAGGGCCCAGGCTACGAGCAGTACTTC.

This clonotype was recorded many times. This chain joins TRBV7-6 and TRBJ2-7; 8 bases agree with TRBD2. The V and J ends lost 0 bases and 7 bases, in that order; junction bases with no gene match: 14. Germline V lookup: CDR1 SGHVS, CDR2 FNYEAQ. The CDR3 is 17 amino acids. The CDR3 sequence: CASSLARWERESGEQYF. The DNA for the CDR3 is TGTGCCAGCAGCTTAGCTAGGTGGGAGCGGGAGTCAGGGGAGCAGTACTTC.